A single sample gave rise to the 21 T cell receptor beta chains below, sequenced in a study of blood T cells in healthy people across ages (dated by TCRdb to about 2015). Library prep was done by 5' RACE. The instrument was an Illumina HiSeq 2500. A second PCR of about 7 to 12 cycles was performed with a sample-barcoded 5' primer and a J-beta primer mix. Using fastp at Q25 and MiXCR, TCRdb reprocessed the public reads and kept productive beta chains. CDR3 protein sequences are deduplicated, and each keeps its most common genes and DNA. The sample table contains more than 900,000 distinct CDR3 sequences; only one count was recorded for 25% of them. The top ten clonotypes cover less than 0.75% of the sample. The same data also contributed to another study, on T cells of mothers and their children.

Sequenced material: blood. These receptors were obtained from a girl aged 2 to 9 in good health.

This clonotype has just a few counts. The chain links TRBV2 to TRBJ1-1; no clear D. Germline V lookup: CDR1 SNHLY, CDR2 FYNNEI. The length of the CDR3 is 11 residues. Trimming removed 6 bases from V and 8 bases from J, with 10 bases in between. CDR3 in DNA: TGTGCCAGCAGAGGAGGCCAGGAAGCTTTCTTT. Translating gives CASRGGQEAFF.

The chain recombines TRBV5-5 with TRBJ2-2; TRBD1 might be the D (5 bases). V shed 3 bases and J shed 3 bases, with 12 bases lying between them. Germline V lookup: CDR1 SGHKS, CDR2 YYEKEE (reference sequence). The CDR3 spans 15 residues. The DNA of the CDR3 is TGTGCCAGCAGCTATGGGGCAGGGTACACCGGGGAGCTGTTTTTT. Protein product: CASSYGAGYTGELFF.

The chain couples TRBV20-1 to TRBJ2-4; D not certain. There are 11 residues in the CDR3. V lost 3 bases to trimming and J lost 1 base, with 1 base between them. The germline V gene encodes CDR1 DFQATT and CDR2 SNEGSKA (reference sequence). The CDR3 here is CSASAKNIQYF. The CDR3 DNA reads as TGCAGTGCTAGCGCCAAAAACATTCAGTACTTC.

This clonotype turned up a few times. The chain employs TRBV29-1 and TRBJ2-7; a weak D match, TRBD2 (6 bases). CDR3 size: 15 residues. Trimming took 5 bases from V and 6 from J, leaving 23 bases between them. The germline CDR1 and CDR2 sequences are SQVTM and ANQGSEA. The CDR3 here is CSVIAGRRKQPEQYF. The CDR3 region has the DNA TGCAGCGTTATCGCGGGACGGAGAAAACAACCCGAGCAGTACTTC.

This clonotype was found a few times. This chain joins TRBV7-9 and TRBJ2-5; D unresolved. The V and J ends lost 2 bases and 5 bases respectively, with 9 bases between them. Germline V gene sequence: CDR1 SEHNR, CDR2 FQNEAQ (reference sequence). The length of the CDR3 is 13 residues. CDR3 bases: TGTGCCAGCAGCTTAAGAACAGACGAGACCCAGTACTTC. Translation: CASSLRTDETQYF.

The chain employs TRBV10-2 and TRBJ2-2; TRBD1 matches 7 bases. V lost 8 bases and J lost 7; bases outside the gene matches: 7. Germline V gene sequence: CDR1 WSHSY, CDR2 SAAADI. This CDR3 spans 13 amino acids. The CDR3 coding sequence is TGCGCCAGCTCGACAGGGCTAGGCGGGGAGCTGTTTTTT. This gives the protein CASSTGLGGELFF.

In DNA, the CDR3 is TGCGCCAGCAGCTTAATCCCAGGGGGAGAAATCGAGACCCAGTACTTC. It codes for CASSLIPGGEIETQYF. The V and J genes are TRBV5-1 and TRBJ2-5; TRBD1 matches 7 bases. Unmatched junction bases numbered 12, after V lost 2 bases and J lost 5 bases. The CDR3 is 16 amino acids. Per the germline V gene, CDR1 is SGHRS and CDR2 is YFSETQ.

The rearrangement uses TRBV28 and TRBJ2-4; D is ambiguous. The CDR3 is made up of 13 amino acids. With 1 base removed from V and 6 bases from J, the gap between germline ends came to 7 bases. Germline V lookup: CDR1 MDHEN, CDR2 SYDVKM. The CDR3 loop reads CASSLFGPNIQYF. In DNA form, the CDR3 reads TGTGCCAGCAGTTTATTCGGGCCAAACATTCAGTACTTC.

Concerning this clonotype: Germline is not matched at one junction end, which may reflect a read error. The CDR3 reads CASSLPVRLETQYF. In DNA, the CDR3 is TGTGCCAGCAGTTTACCAGTTCGGTTGGAGACCCAGTATTTC. The chain employs TRBV12-3 or TRBV12-4 and TRBJ2-5, with D uncertain. This CDR3 is 14 amino acids long.

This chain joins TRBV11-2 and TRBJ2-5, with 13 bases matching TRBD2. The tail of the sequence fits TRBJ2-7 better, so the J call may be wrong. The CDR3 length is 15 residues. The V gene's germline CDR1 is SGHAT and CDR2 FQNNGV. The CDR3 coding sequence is TGTGCCAGCAGCCTACTAGCGGGAGGGAAGTACGAGCAGTACTTC. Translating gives CASSLLAGGKYEQYF.

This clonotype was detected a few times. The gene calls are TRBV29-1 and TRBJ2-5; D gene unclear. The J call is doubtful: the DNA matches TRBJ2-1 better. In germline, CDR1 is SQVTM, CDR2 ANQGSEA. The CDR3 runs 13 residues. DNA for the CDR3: TGCAGCGTTGAAGCTCAACACTCGCGGGAGCAGTTCTTC. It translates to CSVEAQHSREQFF.

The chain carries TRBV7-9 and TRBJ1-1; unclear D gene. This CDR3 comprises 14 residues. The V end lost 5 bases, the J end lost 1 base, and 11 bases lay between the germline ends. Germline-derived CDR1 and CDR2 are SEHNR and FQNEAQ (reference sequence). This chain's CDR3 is CASSARNENTEAFF. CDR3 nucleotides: TGTGCCAGCAGCGCACGAAACGAGAACACTGAAGCTTTCTTT. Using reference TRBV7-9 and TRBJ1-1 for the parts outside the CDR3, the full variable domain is DTGVSQNPRHKITKRGQNVTFRCDPISEHNRLYWYRQTLGQGPEFLTYFQNEAQLEKSRLLSDRFSAERPKGSFSTLEIQRTEQGDSAMYLCASSARNENTEAFFGQGTRLTVV.

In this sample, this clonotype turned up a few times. In DNA form, the CDR3 reads TGTGCCAGCAGAAGGGGGTGGGATGGCTACACCTTC. Translation gives CASRRGWDGYTF. This chain links TRBV12-3 or TRBV12-4 with TRBJ1-2; TRBD1 might be the D (6 bases). V was pared by 6 bases and J by 6 bases, with 11 bases between. The length of the CDR3 is 12 residues.

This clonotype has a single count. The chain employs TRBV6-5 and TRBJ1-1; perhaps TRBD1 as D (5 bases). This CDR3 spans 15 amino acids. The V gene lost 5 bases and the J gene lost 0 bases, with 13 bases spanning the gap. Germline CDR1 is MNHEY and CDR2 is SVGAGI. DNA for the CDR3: TGTGCCAGCAGTCGCCCTCCGACAGTGAACACTGAAGCTTTCTTT. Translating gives CASSRPPTVNTEAFF.

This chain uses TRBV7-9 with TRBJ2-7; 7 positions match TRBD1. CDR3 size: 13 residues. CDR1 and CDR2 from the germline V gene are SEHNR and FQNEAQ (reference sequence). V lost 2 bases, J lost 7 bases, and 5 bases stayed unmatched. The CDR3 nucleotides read TGTGCCAGCAGCTTATTGGCGACAGGGGAGCAGTACTTC. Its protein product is CASSLLATGEQYF.

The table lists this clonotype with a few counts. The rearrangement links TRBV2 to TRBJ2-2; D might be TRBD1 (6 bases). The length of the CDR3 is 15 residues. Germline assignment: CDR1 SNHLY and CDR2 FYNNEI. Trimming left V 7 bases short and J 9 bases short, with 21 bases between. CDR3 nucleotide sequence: TGTGCCAGCACGACTTCGGACTTATGGGGGCGGGAGCTGTTTTTT. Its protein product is CASTTSDLWGRELFF.

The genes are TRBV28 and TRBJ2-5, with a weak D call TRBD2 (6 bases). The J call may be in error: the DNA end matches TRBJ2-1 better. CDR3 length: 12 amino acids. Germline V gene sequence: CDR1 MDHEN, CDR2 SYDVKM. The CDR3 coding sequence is TGTGCCAGCTGTGGGGGGTTCAATGAGCAGTTCTTC. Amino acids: CASCGGFNEQFF.

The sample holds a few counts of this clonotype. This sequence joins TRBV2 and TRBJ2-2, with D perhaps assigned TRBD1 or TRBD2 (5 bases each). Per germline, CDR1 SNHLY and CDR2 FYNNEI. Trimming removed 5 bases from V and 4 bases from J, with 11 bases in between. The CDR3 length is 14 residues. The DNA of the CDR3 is TGTGCCAGCAGTCCGGGACGTACCACCGGGGAGCTGTTTTTT. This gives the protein CASSPGRTTGELFF.

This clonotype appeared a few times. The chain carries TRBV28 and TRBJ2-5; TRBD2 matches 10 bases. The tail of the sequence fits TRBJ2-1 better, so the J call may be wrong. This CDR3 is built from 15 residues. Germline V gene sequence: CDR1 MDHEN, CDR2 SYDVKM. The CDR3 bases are TGTGCCAGCAGTTTAGGTACTAGCGGGAAGGATGAGCAGTTCTTC. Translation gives CASSLGTSGKDEQFF.

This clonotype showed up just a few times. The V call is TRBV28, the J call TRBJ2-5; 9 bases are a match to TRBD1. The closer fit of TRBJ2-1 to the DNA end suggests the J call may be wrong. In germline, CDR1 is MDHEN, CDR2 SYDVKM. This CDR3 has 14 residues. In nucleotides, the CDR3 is TGTGCCAGCAGTTCGGAAGGGACAGGGTGGGAGCAGTTCTTC. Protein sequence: CASSSEGTGWEQFF.

The CDR3 protein is CASSVQGVNNYGYTF. As DNA, the CDR3 is TGTGCCAGCAGCGTCCAGGGGGTAAACAACTATGGCTACACCTTC. V gene TRBV7-9 combines with J gene TRBJ1-2, with 7 bases lining up with TRBD1. The CDR3 contains 15 residues. The trim removed 5 bases at V and 2 bases at J, leaving 8 bases unmatched. Per germline, CDR1 SEHNR and CDR2 FQNEAQ (reference sequence). Together with reference TRBV7-9 and TRBJ1-2, the CDR3 gives the full variable domain: DTGVSQNPRHKITKRGQNVTFRCDPISEHNRLYWYRQTLGQGPEFLTYFQNEAQLEKSRLLSDRFSAERPKGSFSTLEIQRTEQGDSAMYLCASSVQGVNNYGYTFGSGTRLTVV.